This TCR beta chain is from a study of CD8 T cells in ankylosing spondylitis. The study, taken as a whole, reports: Seemingly distinctive of ankylosing spondylitis blood was a TCR beta motif formed by eight highly homologous variants.

TCRdb reprocessed the 5' RACE reads with MiXCR, giving one entry per CDR3 protein. The table records 150,000 to 250,000 distinct CDR3 sequences, 10% to 15% of them present only once. Of note for this clonotype: No antigen is known for it.

Germline V gene sequence: CDR1 SGHRS, CDR2 YFSETQ. This CDR3 spans 16 amino acids. Losses at the gene ends were 3 bases for V and 0 bases for J; bases not matched to a gene: 3. The receptor comes from a male donor with ankylosing spondylitis or in good health (not recorded which). Sequenced: blood, either unsorted or a sorted T cell fraction (not recorded which). The V and J genes are TRBV5-1 and TRBJ2-3; 11 bases align to TRBD2. The DNA for the CDR3 is TGCGCCAGCAGCTGGGGGACTAGCGGTAGCACAGATACGCAGTATTTT. This gives the protein CASSWGTSGSTDTQYF.